These T cell receptor beta chains were read from a single sample in a study of identical twins. TCRdb reprocessed the 5' RACE reads with MiXCR, giving one entry per CDR3 protein. There are 600,000 to 700,000 distinct CDR3 sequences in the sample; 21% occur only once, and approximately 4.5% lies in the top ten. This sample also appeared in a second study, on T cells expressing NK-cell markers.

The sample consisted of PBMCs. The receptors come from a woman in her late teens or twenties in good health. Both conserved end residues are part of each CDR3. The order of the fields is J gene, V gene, clone size, D gene, CDR3 protein, CDR3 DNA. The D gene is left open where the match is weak. Where a row states a size, it is once, few, many or the class of an expanded clone; other rows omit it.

J: TRBJ2-1
V: TRBV7-8
size: few
D: .
CDR3: CASSLTAGRADEQFF
DNA: TGTGCCAGCAGCTTAACCGCGGGGCGCGCCGATGAGCAGTTCTTC

J: TRBJ2-5
V: TRBV5-1
size: .
D: .
CDR3: CASSWGEGGETQYF
DNA: TGCGCCAGCAGCTGGGGTGAGGGAGGAGAGACCCAGTACTTC

J: TRBJ2-7
V: TRBV5-6
size: few
D: .
CDR3: CASSSGQRDEQYF
DNA: TGTGCCAGCAGCTCCGGACAACGGGACGAGCAGTACTTC

J: TRBJ1-6
V: TRBV28
size: .
D: .
CDR3: CASSPQGRVSPLHF
DNA: TGTGCCAGCAGCCCGCAGGGTCGGGTTTCACCCCTCCACTTT

J: TRBJ2-2
V: TRBV6-6
size: many
D: .
CDR3: CASRSEGTPFF
DNA: TGTGCCAGCAGGAGCGAGGGGACGCCGTTTTTT

J: TRBJ2-7
V: TRBV20-1
size: few
D: TRBD1
CDR3: CSASVGTGVYEQYF
DNA: TGCAGTGCTAGTGTCGGGACAGGGGTCTACGAGCAGTACTTC

J: TRBJ2-1
V: TRBV7-9
size: .
D: TRBD1
CDR3: CASSWTGDEQFF
DNA: TGTGCCAGCAGCTGGACAGGGGATGAGCAGTTCTTC

J: TRBJ1-2
V: TRBV27
size: .
D: .
CDR3: CASSLSGRANYGYTF
DNA: TGTGCCAGCAGTTTATCGGGCAGGGCTAACTATGGCTACACCTTC

J: TRBJ1-5
V: TRBV20-1
size: few
D: .
CDR3: CSARDKGDQPQHF
DNA: TGCAGTGCTAGAGATAAGGGGGATCAGCCCCAGCATTTT

J: TRBJ1-6
V: TRBV12-3/TRBV12-4
size: .
D: .
CDR3: CASRLTGNSPLHF
DNA: TGTGCCAGCAGGCTAACAGGAAATTCACCCCTCCACTTT

J: TRBJ1-4
V: TRBV6-5
size: few
D: TRBD1
CDR3: CASSSDRGTEKLFF
DNA: TGTGCCAGCAGTTCGGACAGGGGAACCGAAAAACTGTTTTTT

J: TRBJ2-5
V: TRBV5-1
size: few
D: .
CDR3: CASSASFLQETQYF
DNA: TGTGCCAGCAGCGCCAGCTTCCTCCAAGAGACCCAGTACTTC

J: TRBJ2-2
V: TRBV10-3
size: .
D: TRBD1
CDR3: CAISLQGANTGELFF
DNA: TGTGCCATCAGCTTACAGGGGGCGAACACCGGGGAGCTGTTTTTT

J: TRBJ2-1
V: TRBV2
size: few
D: TRBD2
CDR3: CASSAASGGYEQFF
DNA: TGTGCCAGCAGCGCCGCTAGCGGGGGCTATGAGCAGTTCTTC

J: TRBJ2-2
V: TRBV6-6
size: few
D: .
CDR3: CASSARGSGELFF
DNA: TGTGCCAGCAGTGCACGGGGGTCCGGGGAGCTGTTTTTT

J: TRBJ2-1
V: TRBV29-1
size: few
D: TRBD2
CDR3: CSVDRTSGLEQFF
DNA: TGCAGCGTTGACCGGACTAGCGGTTTAGAGCAGTTCTTC

J: TRBJ2-3
V: TRBV9
size: many
D: .
CDR3: CASSVAPNPELDTQYF
DNA: TGTGCCAGCAGCGTAGCCCCTAACCCGGAGTTAGATACGCAGTATTTT

J: TRBJ2-2
V: TRBV5-1
size: .
D: TRBD1
CDR3: CASSSTGESNTGELFF
DNA: TGCGCCAGCAGCTCGACAGGGGAGTCGAACACCGGGGAGCTGTTTTTT

J: TRBJ1-2
V: TRBV20-1
size: few
D: .
CDR3: CSARYRELGGYTF
DNA: TGCAGTGCTAGGTACAGGGAGTTGGGTGGCTACACCTTC

J: TRBJ2-3
V: TRBV20-1
size: few
D: .
CDR3: CSARFNLNTDTQYF
DNA: TGCAGTGCCCGTTTTAACCTAAACACAGATACGCAGTATTTT

J: TRBJ2-5
V: TRBV6-1
size: few
D: .
CDR3: CASSPTWTATGETQYF
DNA: TGTGCCAGCAGCCCTACTTGGACAGCTACGGGGGAGACCCAGTACTTC

J: TRBJ2-7
V: TRBV12-3/TRBV12-4
size: .
D: TRBD2
CDR3: CASRPGGGAQYF
DNA: TGTGCCAGCAGACCCGGGGGGGGCGCGCAGTACTTC

J: TRBJ2-2
V: TRBV20-1
size: few
D: TRBD2
CDR3: CSARGTSGRANTGELFF
DNA: TGCAGTGCTAGAGGGACTAGCGGGAGGGCGAACACCGGGGAGCTGTTTTTT

J: TRBJ2-7
V: TRBV6-5
size: many
D: .
CDR3: CASISGYEQYF
DNA: TGTGCCAGCATTAGTGGCTACGAGCAGTACTTC

J: TRBJ2-3
V: TRBV4-3
size: few
D: TRBD1
CDR3: CASSQSRDTGADTQYF
DNA: TGCGCCAGCAGCCAGTCCCGGGACACAGGGGCAGATACGCAGTATTTT

J: TRBJ2-1
V: TRBV29-1
size: .
D: .
CDR3: CSVESEWGVKQFF
DNA: TGCAGCGTTGAAAGTGAATGGGGGGTCAAGCAGTTCTTC